Listed below are T cell receptor beta chains from one sample, sequenced in a study of cytomegalovirus exposure and HLA in healthy donors. Clones were sequenced by immunoSEQ multiplex PCR, and TCRdb holds only the in-frame ones, with some missing. This table holds roughly 110,000 clones, approximately 76% found once. The sequenced sample consisted of PBMCs. All receptors derive from a man younger than 35 in good health and CMV-seronegative. Both conserved end residues are part of each CDR3. Fields, in order: V gene, J gene, D gene, clone size, CDR3 protein, CDR3 DNA. D genes are given only for firm matches. Size values are once, few and many counts, or a class for expanded clones, and some rows have none.

v_call: TRBV9; j_call: TRBJ1-1; d_call: .; clone_size: .; cdr3_aa: CASSALLRTDTEAFF; cdr3_nt: TGTGCCAGCAGCGCCCTGCTTAGAACGGACACTGAAGCTTTCTTT
v_call: TRBV7-9; j_call: TRBJ2-1; d_call: TRBD2; clone_size: .; cdr3_aa: CASSSTSPFSGQFF; cdr3_nt: TGTGCCAGCAGCTCGACTAGCCCCTTTTCGGGTCAGTTCTTC
v_call: TRBV29-1; j_call: TRBJ2-5; d_call: .; clone_size: .; cdr3_aa: CSVESIQGEETQYF; cdr3_nt: TGCAGCGTTGAGTCGATACAGGGAGAAGAGACCCAGTACTTC
v_call: TRBV7-7; j_call: TRBJ2-1; d_call: TRBD2; clone_size: .; cdr3_aa: CASSLAGPGNEQFF; cdr3_nt: TGTGCTAGCAGCTTAGCGGGCCCTGGGAATGAGCAGTTCTTC
v_call: TRBV6-5; j_call: TRBJ1-1; d_call: .; clone_size: few; cdr3_aa: CASSYIRGIQNTEAFF; cdr3_nt: TGTGCCAGCAGTTACATCAGAGGGATACAGAACACTGAAGCTTTCTTT
v_call: TRBV7-9; j_call: TRBJ2-2; d_call: .; clone_size: .; cdr3_aa: CASSQGFMGNTGELFF; cdr3_nt: TGTGCCAGCAGCCAGGGTTTTATGGGGAACACCGGGGAGCTGTTTTTT
v_call: TRBV5-6; j_call: TRBJ1-2; d_call: .; clone_size: .; cdr3_aa: CASSPGPGMDYGYPF; cdr3_nt: TGTGCCAGCAGCCCGGGGCCGGGGATGGACTATGGCTACCCCTTC
v_call: TRBV2; j_call: TRBJ1-2; d_call: TRBD1; clone_size: .; cdr3_aa: CAGGTENYGYTF; cdr3_nt: TGTGCCGGTGGGACAGAGAACTATGGCTACACCTTC
v_call: TRBV9; j_call: TRBJ2-2; d_call: .; clone_size: .; cdr3_aa: CASSVAQGNTGELFF; cdr3_nt: TGTGCCAGCAGCGTAGCCCAGGGGAACACCGGGGAGCTGTTTTTT
v_call: TRBV19; j_call: TRBJ1-5; d_call: .; clone_size: .; cdr3_aa: CASIMRSGNQPQHF; cdr3_nt: TGTGCCAGTATAATGAGGTCCGGCAATCAGCCCCAGCATTTT
v_call: TRBV19; j_call: TRBJ2-5; d_call: .; clone_size: .; cdr3_aa: CASSISGRETQYF; cdr3_nt: TGTGCCAGTAGTATTTCCGGGAGAGAGACCCAGTACTTC
v_call: TRBV7-9; j_call: TRBJ2-7; d_call: .; clone_size: .; cdr3_aa: CASSFSGYEQYF; cdr3_nt: TGTGCCAGCAGCTTTAGTGGTTACGAGCAGTACTTC
v_call: TRBV4-1; j_call: TRBJ2-5; d_call: .; clone_size: .; cdr3_aa: CASSQEGGMETQYF; cdr3_nt: TGCGCCAGCAGCCAAGAAGGGGGTATGGAGACCCAGTACTTC
v_call: TRBV19; j_call: TRBJ1-1; d_call: .; clone_size: .; cdr3_aa: CASTPLDKNTEAFF; cdr3_nt: TGTGCCAGTACCCCACTGGACAAGAACACTGAAGCTTTCTTT
v_call: TRBV11-2; j_call: TRBJ2-2; d_call: .; clone_size: .; cdr3_aa: CASSRTGTHTGELFF; cdr3_nt: TGTGCCAGCAGCCGGACGGGAACGCACACCGGGGAGCTGTTTTTT
v_call: TRBV6-1; j_call: TRBJ2-1; d_call: .; clone_size: .; cdr3_aa: CASSGEKASYNEQFF; cdr3_nt: TGTGCCAGCAGTGGGGAGAAGGCCTCCTACAATGAGCAGTTCTTC
v_call: TRBV14; j_call: TRBJ2-1; d_call: TRBD2; clone_size: few; cdr3_aa: CASGLAGSYNEQFF; cdr3_nt: TGTGCCAGTGGACTAGCAGGCTCCTACAATGAGCAGTTCTTC
v_call: TRBV9; j_call: TRBJ1-1; d_call: .; clone_size: .; cdr3_aa: CASSVSDTEAFF; cdr3_nt: TGTGCCAGCAGCGTCTCGGACACTGAAGCTTTCTTT
v_call: TRBV7-2; j_call: TRBJ2-7; d_call: .; clone_size: .; cdr3_aa: CAGSSRGSEQYF; cdr3_nt: TGTGCCGGCAGCTCCCGCGGTAGCGAGCAGTACTTC
v_call: TRBV27; j_call: TRBJ2-1; d_call: .; clone_size: .; cdr3_aa: CASSPDRSSYNEQFF; cdr3_nt: TGTGCCAGCAGTCCTGACAGAAGCTCCTACAATGAGCAGTTCTTC
v_call: TRBV4-1; j_call: TRBJ1-1; d_call: .; clone_size: .; cdr3_aa: CASSHPGQNTEAFF; cdr3_nt: TGCGCCAGCAGCCACCCCGGACAGAACACTGAAGCTTTCTTT
v_call: TRBV4-2; j_call: TRBJ1-5; d_call: .; clone_size: few; cdr3_aa: CASSQGHSFNQPQHF; cdr3_nt: TGTGCCAGCAGCCAAGGCCACAGCTTCAATCAGCCCCAGCATTTT
v_call: TRBV5-1; j_call: TRBJ1-2; d_call: TRBD1; clone_size: .; cdr3_aa: CASGSGTGAVYGYTF; cdr3_nt: TGCGCCAGCGGCTCCGGGACAGGGGCGGTCTATGGCTACACCTTC
v_call: TRBV13; j_call: TRBJ2-3; d_call: .; clone_size: .; cdr3_aa: CASSTTDTQYF; cdr3_nt: TGTGCCAGCAGCACAACAGATACGCAGTATTTT
v_call: TRBV7-9; j_call: TRBJ1-6; d_call: .; clone_size: .; cdr3_aa: CASSLTLGGSNSPLHF; cdr3_nt: TGTGCCAGCAGCTTGACTTTAGGGGGATCCAATTCACCCCTCCACTTT
v_call: TRBV7-3; j_call: TRBJ2-2; d_call: .; clone_size: .; cdr3_aa: CASSFTPSGGELFF; cdr3_nt: TGTGCCAGCAGCTTTACACCCTCTGGCGGGGAGCTGTTTTTT
v_call: TRBV7-6; j_call: TRBJ2-7; d_call: .; clone_size: .; cdr3_aa: CASSPLGGGLYEQYF; cdr3_nt: TGTGCCAGCAGCCCCCTCGGCGGAGGGCTCTACGAGCAGTACTTC
v_call: TRBV10-3; j_call: TRBJ1-2; d_call: TRBD1; clone_size: .; cdr3_aa: CAIVGGQGPLDYGYTF; cdr3_nt: TGTGCCATCGTGGGGGGACAGGGCCCCCTTGATTATGGCTACACCTTC
v_call: TRBV19; j_call: TRBJ2-7; d_call: .; clone_size: .; cdr3_aa: CASSITGGAYEQYF; cdr3_nt: TGTGCCAGTAGTATTACGGGGGGCGCCTACGAGCAGTACTTC
v_call: TRBV19; j_call: TRBJ1-6; d_call: .; clone_size: .; cdr3_aa: CASSIGSSYNSPLHF; cdr3_nt: TGTGCCAGTAGTATCGGGAGCTCCTATAATTCACCCCTCCACTTT
v_call: TRBV4-3; j_call: TRBJ1-6; d_call: .; clone_size: once; cdr3_aa: CASSLDSSYNSPLHF; cdr3_nt: TGCGCCAGCAGTTTGGACAGCTCCTATAATTCACCCCTCCACTTT
v_call: TRBV5-4; j_call: TRBJ2-7; d_call: TRBD1; clone_size: .; cdr3_aa: CASSSNQGAPYEQYF; cdr3_nt: TGTGCCAGCAGCTCCAACCAGGGGGCCCCCTACGAGCAGTACTTC
v_call: TRBV5-1; j_call: TRBJ2-7; d_call: .; clone_size: .; cdr3_aa: CASSPLSRDEQYF; cdr3_nt: TGCGCCAGCAGCCCTTTAAGCCGCGACGAGCAGTACTTC
v_call: TRBV5-6; j_call: TRBJ1-2; d_call: .; clone_size: few; cdr3_aa: CASSQDRNYGYTF; cdr3_nt: TGTGCCAGCAGCCAAGACAGAAACTATGGCTACACCTTC
v_call: TRBV5-4; j_call: TRBJ2-1; d_call: .; clone_size: .; cdr3_aa: CASSLGGRLDNEQFF; cdr3_nt: TGTGCCAGCAGCTTGGGGGGGCGATTAGACAATGAGCAGTTCTTC
v_call: TRBV2; j_call: TRBJ2-3; d_call: TRBD2; clone_size: .; cdr3_aa: CASSDSGGIDTQYF; cdr3_nt: TGTGCCAGCAGTGATTCGGGGGGGATAGATACGCAGTATTTT
v_call: TRBV5-8; j_call: TRBJ1-3; d_call: .; clone_size: once; cdr3_aa: CASAFWALSGNTIYF; cdr3_nt: TGTGCCAGCGCTTTCTGGGCCCTATCTGGAAACACCATATATTTT